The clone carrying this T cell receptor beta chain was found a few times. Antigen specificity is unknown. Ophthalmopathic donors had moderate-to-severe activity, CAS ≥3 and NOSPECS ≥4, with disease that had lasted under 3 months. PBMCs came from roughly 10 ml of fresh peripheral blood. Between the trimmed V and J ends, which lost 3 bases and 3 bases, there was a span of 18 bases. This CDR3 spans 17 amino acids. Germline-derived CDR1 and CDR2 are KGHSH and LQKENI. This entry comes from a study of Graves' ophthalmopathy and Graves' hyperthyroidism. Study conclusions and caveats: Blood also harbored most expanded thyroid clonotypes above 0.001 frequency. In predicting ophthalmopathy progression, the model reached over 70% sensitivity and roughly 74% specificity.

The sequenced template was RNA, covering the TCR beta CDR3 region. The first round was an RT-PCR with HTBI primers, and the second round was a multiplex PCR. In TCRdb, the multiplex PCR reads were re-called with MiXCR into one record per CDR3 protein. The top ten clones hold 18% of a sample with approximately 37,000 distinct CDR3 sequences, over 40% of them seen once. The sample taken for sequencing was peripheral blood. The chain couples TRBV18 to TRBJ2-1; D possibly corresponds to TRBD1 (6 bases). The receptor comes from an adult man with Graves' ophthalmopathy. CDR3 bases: TGTGCCAGCTCACCTACCGGGGAACAGGGTTTCTACAATGAGCAGTTCTTC. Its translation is CASSPTGEQGFYNEQFF.